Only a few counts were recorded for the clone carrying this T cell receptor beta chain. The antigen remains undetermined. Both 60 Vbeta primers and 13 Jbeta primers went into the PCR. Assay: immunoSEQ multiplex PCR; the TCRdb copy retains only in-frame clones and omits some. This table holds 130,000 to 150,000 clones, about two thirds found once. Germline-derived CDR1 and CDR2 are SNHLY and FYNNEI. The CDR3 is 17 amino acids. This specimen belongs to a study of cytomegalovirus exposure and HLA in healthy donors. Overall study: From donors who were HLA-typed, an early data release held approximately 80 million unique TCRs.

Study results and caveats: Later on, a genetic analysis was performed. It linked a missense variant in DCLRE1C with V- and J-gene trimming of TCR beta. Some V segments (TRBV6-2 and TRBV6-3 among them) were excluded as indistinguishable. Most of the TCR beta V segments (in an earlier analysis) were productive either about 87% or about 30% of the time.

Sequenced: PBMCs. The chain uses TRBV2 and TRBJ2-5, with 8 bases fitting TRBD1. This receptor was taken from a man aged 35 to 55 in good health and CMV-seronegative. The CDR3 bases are TGTGCTCTGAGAGCGCCGACCCAGACAGGGGCCGAAGAGACCCAGTACTTC. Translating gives CALRAPTQTGAEETQYF.